In its sample, the clone carrying this TCR beta chain was seen once. This entry is derived from a study of blood T cell repertoires in COVID-19. Looking at the study overall: Material from acute and convalescent COVID-19 was sourced from the United States, Italy and Spain.

Some clones are missing from TCRdb's copy, which holds only in-frame ones; the method was immunoSEQ multiplex PCR. The sample shows fewer than 250,000 clones, about 93% of them seen only once. The germline gives CDR1 LNHDA, CDR2 SQIVND (reference sequence). The CDR3 sequence is 16 residues long. After removal of 6 bases from V and 0 bases from J, the junction contained 6 bases not matched to a gene. Material for sequencing was peripheral blood. This clonotype was obtained from a man younger than 40 with COVID-19, enrolled during active disease. This chain connects TRBV19 to TRBJ2-2; 8 bases are shared with TRBD1. The chain's CDR3 is CASRDRVFANTGELFF. In nucleotides, the CDR3 is TGTGCCAGTAGGGACAGGGTCTTCGCGAACACCGGGGAGCTGTTTTTT.